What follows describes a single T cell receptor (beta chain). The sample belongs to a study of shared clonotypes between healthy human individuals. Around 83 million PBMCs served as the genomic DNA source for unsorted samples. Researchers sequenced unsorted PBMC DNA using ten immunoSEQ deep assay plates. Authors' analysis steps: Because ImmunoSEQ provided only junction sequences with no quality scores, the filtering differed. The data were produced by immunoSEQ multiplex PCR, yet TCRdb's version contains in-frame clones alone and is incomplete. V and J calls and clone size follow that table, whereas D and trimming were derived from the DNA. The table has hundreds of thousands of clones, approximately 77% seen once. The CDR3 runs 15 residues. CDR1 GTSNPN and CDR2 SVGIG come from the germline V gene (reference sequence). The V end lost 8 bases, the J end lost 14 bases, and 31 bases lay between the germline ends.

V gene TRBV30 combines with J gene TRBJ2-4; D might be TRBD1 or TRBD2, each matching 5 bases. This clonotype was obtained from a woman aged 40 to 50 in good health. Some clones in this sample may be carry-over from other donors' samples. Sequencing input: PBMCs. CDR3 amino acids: CALHTQGPRVRKKYF. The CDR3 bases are TGTGCCCTCCACACCCAGGGACCCCGGGTCCGAAAAAAGTACTTC.